The 28 T cell receptor beta chains in this list originate from one sample, sequenced in a study of PD-L1 blockade in urothelial cancer. Profiled with immunoSEQ multiplex PCR; TCRdb holds only in-frame clones, not every one. In the table there are tens of thousands of clones, around three quarters of which are singletons. Sequencing used PBMCs, obtained around atezolizumab (anti-PD-L1) treatment. Receptors originate from a man aged 70-80 years with urothelial cancer.

The gene calls are TRBV4-2 and TRBJ1-1; TRBD1 matches 7 bases. CDR1 is LGHNA, CDR2 YNFKEQ, per germline. The CDR3 contains 21 residues. Unmatched junction bases numbered 25, after V lost 1 base and J lost 5 bases. CDR3 sequence reads: CASSQARRRDSLRGARTEAFF. The DNA of the CDR3 is TGTGCCAGCAGCCAAGCGCGGCGTAGGGACAGCCTAAGGGGAGCAAGGACTGAAGCTTTCTTT.

This rearrangement joins TRBV7-3 to TRBJ1-1; 10 bases are shared with TRBD1. Germline CDR1 reads SGHTA; CDR2 reads FQGTGA. V lost 4 bases, J lost 11 bases, and 7 bases stayed unmatched. This CDR3 comprises 13 residues. This CDR3 is CASSSTGTGVAFF. CDR3 DNA sequence: TGTGCCAGCAGCTCGACCGGGACAGGGGTCGCTTTCTTT.

The CDR3 loop reads CASSSPRETQYF. The CDR3 DNA follows: TGTGCCAGCAGTTCCCCCCGGGAGACCCAGTACTTC. J is TRBJ2-5 and V is TRBV28, with D hard to call. From germline, CDR1 is MDHEN and CDR2 SYDVKM. The CDR3 totals 12 residues. Trimming pared 4 bases from V and 5 bases from J, leaving 8 bases between.

V and J are TRBV7-2 and TRBJ2-2, with 9 bases identical to TRBD1. This CDR3 is 15 amino acids long. Germline CDR1 and CDR2: SGHTA and FQGNSA. The junction had 8 bases not matched to a gene; V was cut back by 5 bases and J by 7 bases. This CDR3 is CASSLGTGLGGELFF. The CDR3 nucleotides read TGTGCCAGCAGCCTTGGGACAGGGCTCGGCGGGGAGCTGTTTTTT.

This clone was counted a few times. The V gene is TRBV6-1, the J gene TRBJ1-5, with D tentatively TRBD1 (6 bases). V dropped 6 bases and J dropped 0 bases, with 9 bases sitting between them. From germline, CDR1 is MNHNS and CDR2 SASEGT. The CDR3 covers 14 residues. The CDR3 sequence: CASRDSSSNQPQHF. As DNA, the CDR3 is TGTGCCAGCAGGGACAGCTCTAGCAATCAGCCCCAGCATTTT.

V gene TRBV5-4 combines with J gene TRBJ1-1, with 12 bases matching TRBD1. This CDR3 is built from 16 residues. Losses at the gene ends were 4 bases for V and 2 bases for J; bases not matched to a gene: 6. Germline V CDR1 and CDR2: SGHNT, YYREEE (reference sequence). CDR3 nucleotides: TGTGCCAGCAGCCCGGGACAGGGGGCAGGTAACACTGAAGCTTTCTTT. Its protein product is CASSPGQGAGNTEAFF.

Only a few counts were recorded for this clone. The CDR3 DNA sequence: TGTGCCAGCAGTGAGCAGAACAGGGAAGAGACCCAGTACTTC. Its translation: CASSEQNREETQYF. The chain uses TRBV6-1 and TRBJ2-5; maybe TRBD1 (6 bases). Germline lookup yields CDR1 MNHNS and CDR2 SASEGT. This CDR3 has 14 residues. The V end was cut by 3 bases, the J end by 3 bases, with 11 bases between.

The rearrangement links TRBV4-1 to TRBJ2-7; tentative D call: TRBD1 (6 bases). This CDR3 has 15 amino acids. In germline, CDR1 is MGHRA, CDR2 YSYEKL. Trimming left V 1 base short and J 0 bases short, with 10 bases between. The CDR3 nucleotides are TGCGCCAGCAGCCAAGCCAGGGGAAGCTCCTACGAGCAGTACTTC. Its protein product is CASSQARGSSYEQYF.

The chain is built from TRBV2 and TRBJ2-1; TRBD2 agrees at 7 bases. The CDR3 has 13 residues. Unmatched junction bases numbered 3, after V lost 8 bases and J lost 2 bases. Germline loops: CDR1 SNHLY, CDR2 FYNNEI. The CDR3 here is CASSSGTYNEQFF. The CDR3 nucleotides are TGTGCCAGCTCGAGCGGGACCTACAATGAGCAGTTCTTC.

The chain joins TRBV6-5 to TRBJ1-5; weak D call: TRBD1 (6 bases). With 5 bases removed from V and 3 bases from J, the gap between germline ends came to 11 bases. The germline CDR1 and CDR2 sequences are MNHEY and SVGAGI. CDR3 size: 14 residues. CDR3: CASSAQGTNQPQHF. CDR3 coding DNA: TGTGCCAGCAGTGCCCAGGGGACCAATCAGCCCCAGCATTTT.

The rearrangement joins TRBV5-1 to TRBJ1-2; 9 nucleotides line up with TRBD1. Germline V gene sequence: CDR1 SGHRS, CDR2 YFSETQ. The CDR3 extends over 16 amino acids. The V gene end was trimmed by 3 bases and the J gene end by 0 bases; junction bases not matched to a gene: 6. The CDR3 DNA is TGCGCCAGCAGCTCCTGGACAGGGGCCACTAACTATGGCTACACCTTC. It encodes CASSSWTGATNYGYTF.

The V and J genes are TRBV6-5 and TRBJ2-7, with D possibly matching TRBD1 (5 bases). The CDR3 covers 11 residues. Germline CDR1 MNHEY, CDR2 SVGAGI. Trimming left V 2 bases short and J 11 bases short, with 10 bases between. The CDR3 DNA sequence: TGTGCCAGCAGTTACCAGGGAAAGGAGTACTTC. Protein: CASSYQGKEYF.

The chain employs TRBV5-5 and TRBJ2-1, with 9 positions matching TRBD1. Germline CDR1 SGHKS, CDR2 YYEKEE (reference sequence). The CDR3 contains 16 residues. With V trimmed by 2 bases and J by 4 bases, 7 bases remained unmatched. The CDR3 DNA reads as TGTGCCAGCAGCTTTACCGGGACAGGGACTTACAATGAGCAGTTCTTC. Translated: CASSFTGTGTYNEQFF.

This clone occurred a few times. V usage is TRBV6-5 and J usage is TRBJ2-2; D is possibly TRBD2 (5 bases). Trimming left V 6 bases short and J 4 bases short, with 12 bases between. The CDR3 loop spans 14 amino acids. Germline V gene sequence: CDR1 MNHEY, CDR2 SVGAGI. In DNA form, the CDR3 reads TGTGCCAGCAGGAGGGCGGTGGGCACCGGGGAGCTGTTTTTT. Residues: CASRRAVGTGELFF.

This sequence joins TRBV7-9 and TRBJ2-2, with D perhaps matching TRBD1 (6 bases). V was trimmed by 4 bases and J by 2 bases, leaving 8 bases between them. The V gene's germline CDR1 is SEHNR and CDR2 FQNEAQ (reference sequence). This CDR3 is built from 14 residues. The CDR3 DNA reads as TGTGCCAGCAGCTCACAGGGAAACACCGGGGAGCTGTTTTTT. Protein sequence: CASSSQGNTGELFF.

There are a few counts of this clone. The gene calls are TRBV6-1 and TRBJ2-7, with 9 nucleotides matching TRBD1. CDR3 length equals 16 residues. Germline CDR1 is MNHNS and CDR2 is SASEGT. The V and J ends lost 4 bases and 3 bases, in that order; junction bases with no gene match: 10. CDR3 sequence (DNA): TGTGCCAGCAGTGGCTCGGACAGGGGAAGATTCTACGAGCAGTACTTC. This codes for CASSGSDRGRFYEQYF.

This sequence joins TRBV15 and TRBJ2-5, with D maybe TRBD2 (5 bases). V lost 6 bases to trimming and J lost 9 bases, with 14 bases between them. The CDR3 contains 12 residues. Germline lookup yields CDR1 LNHNV and CDR2 YYDKDF (reference sequence). CDR3 DNA: TGTGCCACCAGTTTTAGAATCGGGGCCCAGTACTTC. Translation: CATSFRIGAQYF.

This sequence joins TRBV2 and TRBJ2-3; 12 bases agree with TRBD2. The CDR3 has 16 amino acids. The V and J ends lost 6 bases and 4 bases, in that order; junction bases with no gene match: 8. Germline V gene data show CDR1 as SNHLY and CDR2 as FYNNEI. In nucleotides, the CDR3 is TGTGCCAGCAGACGGACTAGCGGGAATTTAGCAGATACGCAGTATTTT. This gives the protein CASRRTSGNLADTQYF.

This chain connects TRBV6-5 to TRBJ1-2; a weak D match, TRBD1 (6 bases). The CDR3 is made up of 15 amino acids. CDR1 MNHEY and CDR2 SVGAGI come from the germline V gene. CDR3 loop: CGTRDRSSLSYGYTF. CDR3 DNA: TGTGGAACGCGCGACAGGTCAAGTTTGTCCTATGGCTACACCTTC.

The chain combines TRBV25-1 with TRBJ2-2; a possible D gene is TRBD2 (6 bases). Between the trimmed V and J ends, which lost 6 bases and 1 base, there was a span of 9 bases. Germline lookup yields CDR1 MGHDK and CDR2 SYGVNS. This CDR3 region has 14 residues. This chain's CDR3 is CASREGRNTGELFF. CDR3 bases: TGTGCCAGCAGGGAGGGGAGGAACACCGGGGAGCTGTTTTTT.

The chain recombines TRBV27 with TRBJ1-5; no clear D gene. There are 12 residues in the CDR3. Germline CDR1 MNHEY, CDR2 SMNVEV (reference sequence). V lost 4 bases and J lost 4, with 5 bases in between. In nucleotides, the CDR3 is TGTGCCAGCAGTTCTCAGAATCAGCCCCAGCATTTT. Its translation is CASSSQNQPQHF.

This chain connects TRBV5-6 to TRBJ1-2; a weak D match, TRBD1 (6 bases). V shed 1 base and J shed 2 bases, with 18 bases lying between them. This CDR3 contains 17 residues. Per the germline V gene, CDR1 is SGHDT and CDR2 is YYEEEE. The CDR3 nucleotides are TGTGCCAGCAGCTTGTTTCAGGGGCACTTGGCCAACTATGGCTACACCTTC. It translates to CASSLFQGHLANYGYTF.

This clone has only a few counts. The V gene is TRBV9, the J gene TRBJ2-5, with 10 positions matching TRBD2. Germline V gives CDR1 SGDLS, CDR2 YYNGEE. V gave up 0 bases and J gave up 4 bases; unmatched junction bases: 9. The CDR3 consists of 17 residues. The CDR3 coding sequence is TGTGCCAGCAGCGTAGGGCTAGCGGGGGCGGGGTTAGAGACCCAGTACTTC. Amino acid sequence: CASSVGLAGAGLETQYF.

This clone was detected only once. This chain uses TRBV6-1 with TRBJ2-2, with 8 bases that match TRBD2. The V gene end was trimmed by 8 bases and the J gene end by 3 bases; junction bases not matched to a gene: 8. The germline V gene has CDR1 MNHNS and CDR2 SASEGT. The CDR3 contains 15 residues. This CDR3 reads CASRIGGVYTGELFF. The CDR3 nucleotides are TGTGCCAGCCGTATCGGGGGGGTTTACACCGGGGAGCTGTTTTTT.

J is TRBJ1-6 and V is TRBV19, with TRBD1 as a possible D gene (5 bases). V gave up 4 bases and J gave up 10 bases, with 17 bases separating them. This CDR3 is 15 amino acids long. The V gene's germline CDR1 is LNHDA and CDR2 SQIVND (reference sequence). The CDR3 protein is CASSKPGTSSSPLHF. The DNA of the CDR3 is TGTGCCAGTAGTAAGCCTGGGACTTCCTCCTCACCCCTCCACTTT. The full variable domain, in which reference TRBV19 and TRBJ1-6 provide the parts outside the CDR3, is DGGITQSPKYLFRKEGQNVTLSCEQNLNHDAMYWYRQDPGQGLRLIYYSQIVNDFQKGDIAEGYSVSREKKESFPLTVTSAQKNPTAFYLCASSKPGTSSSPLHFGNGTRLTVT.

Worth noting for this clone: Relative to the germline gene, one junction end is altered; a read error may explain this. CDR3 DNA: TGTGCTAGCAGCTCCGGGGTGGAGGGGGCCAACGTCCTGACTTTC. It specifies CASSSGVEGANVLTF. V usage is TRBV7-7 and J usage is TRBJ2-6; weak D call: TRBD2 (5 bases). This CDR3 is built from 15 residues. CDR1 SSHAT and CDR2 FNYEAQ come from the germline V gene (reference sequence).

The chain links TRBV9 to TRBJ1-1; D is undetermined. The V end lost 0 bases, the J end lost 4 bases, and 13 bases lay between the germline ends. The CDR3 covers 15 residues. CDR1 SGDLS and CDR2 YYNGEE come from the germline V gene. The CDR3: CASSVDGGFVTEAFF. The DNA for the CDR3 is TGTGCCAGCAGCGTAGATGGAGGGTTCGTCACTGAAGCTTTCTTT.

Only one count was recorded for this clone. The chain is built from TRBV27 and TRBJ1-5, with D unclear. From germline, CDR1 is MNHEY and CDR2 SMNVEV (reference sequence). V dropped 3 bases and J dropped 0 bases, with 12 bases sitting between them. The CDR3 loop spans 16 amino acids. The CDR3 reads CASSFRYSSSNQPQHF. The CDR3 nucleotides read TGTGCCAGCAGTTTTCGTTACAGTTCTAGCAATCAGCCCCAGCATTTT.